Below are 29 T cell receptor beta chains sequenced from a single sample in a study of blood T cell repertoires in COVID-19. Libraries were prepared by immunoSEQ multiplex PCR; TCRdb keeps only in-frame clonotypes and omits some of them. The sample records about 190,000 clones, over 75% being singletons. Sequenced sample: peripheral blood. These receptors originate from a woman aged 45-59 years with acute or convalescent COVID-19.

The chain carries TRBV7-2 and TRBJ1-5; unclear D gene. The CDR3 is 15 residues long. Germline V gene lookup returns CDR1 SGHTA and CDR2 FQGNSA. V was trimmed by 6 bases and J by 2 bases, leaving 14 bases between them. The CDR3, as DNA: TGTGCCAGCAGTAGAGGGATTGAGGGCAATCAGCCCCAGCATTTT. Translating gives CASSRGIEGNQPQHF.

V and J are TRBV10-2 and TRBJ2-7; D might be TRBD2 (6 bases). Germline CDR1 is WSHSY and CDR2 is SAAADI. This CDR3 is built from 14 residues. V dropped 4 bases and J dropped 7 bases, with 17 bases sitting between them. The CDR3 sequence: CASSAAGGPGEQYF. DNA of the CDR3: TGCGCCAGCAGTGCCGCCGGGGGACCGGGGGAGCAGTACTTC.

J is TRBJ2-7 and V is TRBV24-1, with D possibly being TRBD1 (5 bases). The V and J ends lost 1 base and 0 bases respectively, with 6 bases between them. Germline CDR1 KGHDR, CDR2 SFDVKD. The CDR3 is 14 amino acids. The CDR3 is CATSDFRASYEQYF. DNA of the CDR3: TGTGCCACCAGTGATTTCAGGGCCTCCTACGAGCAGTACTTC.

This clone was seen only a few times. This chain links TRBV5-1 with TRBJ2-2, with TRBD2 identical over 10 bases. V lost 7 bases to trimming and J lost 4 bases; unmatched junction nucleotides: 16. The CDR3 spans 18 residues. Looked up from germline, CDR1 is SGHRS and CDR2 is YFSETQ. CDR3 sequence (DNA): TGCGCCAGCTGCCCATACCCCCCGCTAGCGGGAGTCACCGGGGAGCTGTTTTTT. Translated: CASCPYPPLAGVTGELFF.

J is TRBJ1-1 and V is TRBV19, with D uncertain. This CDR3 has 13 residues. Trimming took off 7 bases at V and 3 bases at J, with 12 bases between the two ends. Germline V gene lookup returns CDR1 LNHDA and CDR2 SQIVND (reference sequence). This CDR3 is CASTLGRYTEAFF. The CDR3 DNA is TGTGCCAGTACCCTAGGGAGGTACACTGAAGCTTTCTTT.

The chain is built from TRBV28 and TRBJ1-5, with TRBD1 matching 8 bases. The CDR3 is made up of 15 amino acids. V was pared by 2 bases and J by 3 bases, with 3 bases of the junction left unmatched. Germline CDR1 is MDHEN and CDR2 is SYDVKM. CDR3 bases: TGTGCCAGCAGTTTAACGGGACAGGTCAATCAGCCCCAGCATTTT. Protein product: CASSLTGQVNQPQHF. The full variable domain, with the rest looked up from reference TRBV28 and TRBJ1-5, is DVKVTQSSRYLVKRTGEKVFLECVQDMDHENMFWYRQDPGLGLRLIYFSYDVKMKEKGDIPEGYSVSREKKERFSLILESASTNQTSMYLCASSLTGQVNQPQHFGDGTRLSIL.

The chain has TRBV27 and TRBJ2-1, with 10 nucleotides matching TRBD2. The CDR3 is made up of 18 amino acids. V was pared by 2 bases and J by 6 bases, with 13 bases of the junction left unmatched. Germline V gene lookup returns CDR1 MNHEY and CDR2 SMNVEV (reference sequence). This CDR3 reads CASSLMSSGRGLGNEQFF. The CDR3 nucleotides read TGTGCCAGCAGTTTAATGTCCAGCGGGAGGGGTTTAGGCAATGAGCAGTTCTTC.

This chain links TRBV28 with TRBJ2-3; 7 bases align to TRBD1. CDR3 length equals 13 residues. V shed 10 bases and J 4 bases; nucleotides not matched to a gene: 8. CDR1 MDHEN and CDR2 SYDVKM come from the germline V gene. CDR3 sequence reads: CATLKRGPDTQYF. CDR3 bases: TGTGCCACCTTGAAAAGGGGGCCAGATACGCAGTATTTT.

The chain joins TRBV5-1 to TRBJ1-1; D may be TRBD1 (6 bases). Germline CDR1 reads SGHRS; CDR2 reads YFSETQ. V was cut by 10 bases and J by 0 bases, with 19 bases left in between. The CDR3 sequence is 15 residues long. The CDR3 protein is CASGGGPLMNTEAFF. For the CDR3, the DNA is TGCGCCTCCGGCGGGGGGCCTCTCATGAACACTGAAGCTTTCTTT.

The genes are TRBV18 and TRBJ1-4; 8 bases match TRBD1. This CDR3 is built from 16 residues. V shed 1 base, J shed 4 bases, and the junction held 5 bases outside the gene matches. The germline gives CDR1 KGHSH, CDR2 LQKENI. CDR3: CASSPLLQGGNEKLFF. The DNA of the CDR3 is TGTGCCAGCTCACCACTCCTACAGGGGGGTAATGAAAAACTGTTTTTT.

The chain joins TRBV5-5 to TRBJ1-1, with D possibly matching TRBD1 (6 bases). The CDR3 is 14 residues long. The ends were cut back, 4 bases at V and 7 bases at J, with 17 bases in the middle. In germline, CDR1 is SGHKS, CDR2 YYEKEE (reference sequence). CDR3 amino acids: CASSRSDRNLEAFF. In nucleotides, the CDR3 is TGTGCCAGCAGCCGATCGGACAGAAACCTTGAAGCTTTCTTT.

The chain combines TRBV18 with TRBJ2-3, with D perhaps matching TRBD1 (5 bases). Trimming took off 2 bases at V and 3 bases at J, with 12 bases between the two ends. The CDR3 spans 15 residues. Germline CDR1 reads KGHSH; CDR2 reads LQKENI. The CDR3 DNA reads as TGTGCCAGCTCACCAGGGCTCGACAGAACAGATACGCAGTATTTT. As protein: CASSPGLDRTDTQYF.

This sequence joins TRBV15 and TRBJ2-2; TRBD1 is a possible D gene (6 bases). Germline V CDR1 and CDR2: LNHNV, YYDKDF (reference sequence). The CDR3 contains 15 residues. Deletions cut 7 bases from V and 4 bases from J, with 16 bases between. CDR3 nucleotide sequence: TGTGCCACCACCCCGGGACACAAAATCACCGGGGAGCTGTTTTTT. Its protein is CATTPGHKITGELFF.

The gene calls are TRBV3-1 (or the pseudogene TRBV3-2) and TRBJ2-3; 9 bases are shared with TRBD2. The V gene's germline CDR1 is LGHDT and CDR2 YNNKEL (reference sequence). CDR3 length equals 19 residues. Germline trimming cut 2 bases from V and 2 bases from J; bases unmatched to any gene: 14. CDR3 in DNA: TGTGCCAGCAGCCAACTGATCGGCGGGAGGGTTGGGAACACAGATACGCAGTATTTT. Translated: CASSQLIGGRVGNTDTQYF.

This clone was seen only once. The rearrangement uses TRBV7-8 and TRBJ2-1; a possible D gene is TRBD1 (5 bases). CDR3 length: 16 amino acids. Germline assignment: CDR1 SGHVS and CDR2 FQNEAQ. The V gene lost 5 bases and the J gene lost 0 bases, with 14 bases spanning the gap. For the CDR3, the DNA is TGTGCCAGCAGCGTCGCAAGGGGTAGCTCCTACAATGAGCAGTTCTTC. It is translated as CASSVARGSSYNEQFF.

The chain employs TRBV29-1 and TRBJ1-1; maybe TRBD1 (5 bases). CDR1 and CDR2 from the germline V gene are SQVTM and ANQGSEA. This CDR3 region has 14 residues. Trimming stripped 5 bases from V and 3 bases from J, with 16 bases between. The CDR3 sequence is CSVRGLHRDTEAFF. The CDR3 bases are TGCAGCGTTCGGGGACTCCACCGGGACACTGAAGCTTTCTTT.

The J gene is TRBJ2-7, the V gene TRBV24-1; 10 nucleotides agree with TRBD1. CDR3 size: 16 residues. Germline CDR1 reads KGHDR; CDR2 reads SFDVKD. The ends lost 4 bases at V and 2 bases at J; junction bases unmatched: 7. CDR3 loop: CATSDSGTGATYEQYF. Written as DNA, the CDR3 is TGTGCCACCAGTGACTCCGGGACAGGGGCAACCTACGAGCAGTACTTC.

This clone occurred a few times. This chain uses TRBV29-1 with TRBJ2-7, with D perhaps TRBD2 (6 bases). The CDR3 loop spans 11 amino acids. The ends were cut back, 4 bases at V and 2 bases at J, with 6 bases in the middle. Germline CDR1 and CDR2: SQVTM and ANQGSEA. CDR3 DNA: TGCAGCGTTGGGGGGGCCTACGAGCAGTACTTC. Translated, it gives CSVGGAYEQYF.

The V call is TRBV5-4, the J call TRBJ1-2; D is perhaps TRBD1 (6 bases). Germline V lookup: CDR1 SGHNT, CDR2 YYREEE (reference sequence). V lost 2 bases and J 4 bases, leaving 9 bases between the germline ends. The CDR3 runs to 13 residues. DNA of the CDR3: TGTGCCAGCAGCTTATCACAGGGCTATGGCTACACCTTC. Amino acid sequence: CASSLSQGYGYTF.

This chain joins TRBV30 and TRBJ1-6; D is unresolved. The CDR3 is 15 residues long. The germline CDR1 and CDR2 sequences are GTSNPN and SVGIG (reference sequence). With 2 bases removed from V and 1 base from J, the gap between germline ends came to 9 bases. For the CDR3, the DNA is TGTGCCTGGAGTCGAGAGCGATCCTATAATTCACCCCTCCACTTT. Protein product: CAWSRERSYNSPLHF.

This clone has just one count. The chain combines TRBV5-1 with TRBJ2-2, with 10 bases lining up with TRBD2. CDR3 length equals 17 residues. Germline loops: CDR1 SGHRS, CDR2 YFSETQ. V lost 8 bases and J lost 3; bases outside the gene matches: 13. CDR3 residues: CARMPGTSVTDTGELFF. CDR3 DNA: TGCGCCAGAATGCCCGGGACTAGCGTGACTGACACCGGGGAGCTGTTTTTT.

This chain links TRBV4-3 with TRBJ1-2; TRBD1 matches at 7 bases. Germline V lookup: CDR1 LGHNA, CDR2 YSLEER. The CDR3 is 16 residues long. The V gene end was trimmed by 0 bases and the J gene end by 5 bases; junction bases not matched to a gene: 9. The CDR3 is CASSQEEGAVGYGYTF. CDR3 coding DNA: TGCGCCAGCAGCCAAGAAGAGGGGGCGGTAGGGTATGGCTACACCTTC.

The CDR3: CASSQDLLQGAYEQYF. The CDR3, as DNA: TGTGCCAGCAGCCAAGATCTCTTACAGGGGGCCTACGAGCAGTACTTC. J is TRBJ2-7 and V is TRBV14, with TRBD1 identical over 8 bases. V dropped 0 bases and J dropped 2; count of bases not matched to a gene: 6. Germline CDR1 SGHDN, CDR2 FVKESK. The CDR3 spans 16 residues.

The rearrangement joins TRBV4-3 to TRBJ2-1; TRBD2 matches 7 bases. With 3 bases clipped from V and 10 bases from J, the junction kept 9 bases outside the gene matches. The germline V gene has CDR1 LGHNA and CDR2 YSLEER. This CDR3 is 14 amino acids long. CDR3 sequence reads: CASSQPGTSAEQFF. The CDR3 bases are TGCGCCAGCAGCCAGCCCGGAACTAGCGCCGAGCAGTTCTTC.

This sequence joins TRBV10-1 and TRBJ1-1; D gene ambiguous. The CDR3 spans 17 residues. Germline V gives CDR1 WNHNN, CDR2 SYGVQD (reference sequence). V was pared by 0 bases and J by 7 bases, with 21 bases between. DNA of the CDR3: TGCGCCAGCAGTGAGTCCCACTTCCCTACCGAAAGCGATGAAGCTTTCTTT. Translation: CASSESHFPTESDEAFF.

The rearrangement links TRBV6-6 to TRBJ2-6, with 7 bases that match TRBD1. The CDR3 has 17 amino acids. CDR1 MNHNY and CDR2 SVGAGI come from the germline V gene (reference sequence). The V segment lost 5 bases and the J segment 3 bases; nucleotides outside the gene matches: 10. CDR3 DNA: TGTGCCAGCAGTCCCGGGACAGTTATCGTTGGGGCCAACGTCCTGACTTTC. Translation: CASSPGTVIVGANVLTF.

The V and J genes are TRBV10-3 and TRBJ1-2; the match to TRBD1 covers 8 bases. The trim removed 4 bases at V and 8 bases at J, leaving 6 bases unmatched. Germline V gives CDR1 ENHRY, CDR2 SYGVKD. CDR3 length: 13 residues. CDR3 in DNA: TGTGCCATCAGTGGGGGGGACAGGATAGGCTACACCTTC. Its translation is CAISGGDRIGYTF.

The chain combines TRBV19 with TRBJ1-6; no firm D call. Germline V gene lookup returns CDR1 LNHDA and CDR2 SQIVND (reference sequence). The CDR3 spans 13 residues. Trimming took 5 bases from V and 11 from J, leaving 13 bases between them. CDR3 DNA sequence: TGTGCCAGTAGTCGCGCCGGGGAAGCACCCCTCCACTTT. This codes for CASSRAGEAPLHF.

The J gene is TRBJ1-1, the V gene TRBV10-2; TRBD1 might be the D (6 bases). Deletions cut 10 bases from V and 0 bases from J, with 12 bases between. Germline lookup yields CDR1 WSHSY and CDR2 SAAADI. This CDR3 is 13 amino acids long. The CDR3 DNA reads as TGCGCCACTAAATACAGGGTGAACACTGAAGCTTTCTTT. This translates into CATKYRVNTEAFF.